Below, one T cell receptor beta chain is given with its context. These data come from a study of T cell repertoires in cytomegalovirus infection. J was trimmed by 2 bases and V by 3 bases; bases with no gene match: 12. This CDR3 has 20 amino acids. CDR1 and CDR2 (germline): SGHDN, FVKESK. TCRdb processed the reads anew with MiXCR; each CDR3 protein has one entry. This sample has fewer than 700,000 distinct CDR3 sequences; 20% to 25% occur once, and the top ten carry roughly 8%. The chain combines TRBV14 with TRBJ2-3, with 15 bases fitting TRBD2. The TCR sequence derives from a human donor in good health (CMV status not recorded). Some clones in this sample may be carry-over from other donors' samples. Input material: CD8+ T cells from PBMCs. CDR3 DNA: TGTGCCAGCAGCCACTTGCTCCCTCGGACTAGCGGGGGGGCCACAGATACGCAGTATTTT. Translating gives CASSHLLPRTSGGATDTQYF.